This is a list of T cell receptor beta chains from one sample in a study of cytotoxic CD8 clonotypes in ibrutinib-treated CLL. TCRdb's copy holds only in-frame clones and misses some; the assay was immunoSEQ multiplex PCR. This repertoire shows about 250,000 clones, 70% found once; its top ten account for just over 15%. The sequences come from PBMCs, collected after 24 months of ibrutinib treatment. The receptors were sampled from a human donor with chronic lymphocytic leukemia. CDR3s include the opening cysteine and the closing phenylalanine or tryptophan. The D gene is left open where the match is weak. For some rows the clone size is stated as once, few or many, or as a class when expanded; others skip it.

clone_size,j_call,v_call,d_call,cdr3_aa,cdr3_nt
NA,TRBJ2-7,TRBV9,NA,CASSVSAGNYEQYF,TGTGCCAGCAGCGTATCAGCAGGCAACTACGAGCAGTACTTC
NA,TRBJ2-3,TRBV19,NA,CASSLASTDTQYF,TGTGCCAGTAGTCTGGCAAGCACAGATACGCAGTATTTT
once,TRBJ2-1,TRBV10-3,NA,CAISVQGGGYNEQFF,TGTGCCATCAGTGTACAGGGAGGGGGATACAATGAGCAGTTCTTC
NA,TRBJ2-1,TRBV2,TRBD2,CASTTTLAGMIGQFF,TGTGCCAGCACCACCACACTAGCGGGCATGATCGGGCAGTTCTTC
NA,TRBJ2-5,TRBV7-2,TRBD1,CASSLAPDRETNF,TGTGCCAGCAGCTTAGCCCCGGACAGGGAAACGAACTTC
NA,TRBJ2-1,TRBV27,TRBD2,CASSPNLPGLVGNEQFF,TGTGCCAGCAGTCCTAATCTTCCGGGACTAGTTGGCAATGAGCAGTTCTTC
once,TRBJ2-5,TRBV5-1,NA,CASSFPPGPNQETQYF,TGCGCCAGCAGCTTTCCCCCGGGCCCCAACCAAGAGACCCAGTACTTC
few,TRBJ1-5,TRBV19,TRBD1,CASNIGQGALQPQHF,TGTGCCAGTAACATCGGACAGGGGGCGTTACAGCCCCAGCATTTT
NA,TRBJ2-1,TRBV7-8,NA,CASRAVNNEQFF,TGTGCCAGCAGAGCGGTGAACAATGAGCAGTTCTTC
NA,TRBJ2-7,TRBV18,NA,CASSLNRDSSLYEQYF,TGTGCCAGCTCGCTGAACCGGGACTCAAGCCTCTACGAGCAGTACTTC
NA,TRBJ1-1,TRBV25-1,NA,CATVGHTEAFF,TGTGCCACCGTCGGTCACACTGAAGCTTTCTTT
once,TRBJ2-1,TRBV6-5,TRBD2,CASSTGTSVYNEQFF,TGTGCCAGCAGCACCGGGACTAGCGTATACAATGAGCAGTTCTTC
NA,TRBJ2-7,TRBV18,TRBD2,CASTSGSYEQYF,TGTGCCAGTACTAGCGGGAGCTACGAGCAGTACTTC
few,TRBJ1-2,TRBV10-3,NA,CAISDLREVSYGYTF,TGTGCCATCAGCGATCTCAGGGAAGTTAGCTATGGCTACACCTTC
NA,TRBJ1-2,TRBV30,TRBD1,CAWVQGVRGYTF,TGTGCCTGGGTACAGGGGGTTCGTGGCTACACCTTC
NA,TRBJ1-2,TRBV27,NA,CASSLNSHGFGYTF,TGTGCCAGCAGTCTAAACAGCCATGGGTTTGGCTACACCTTC
NA,TRBJ2-7,TRBV5-4,TRBD2,CASSSNGLAGDEQYF,TGTGCCAGCAGCTCAAATGGACTAGCGGGAGACGAGCAGTACTTC